These 23 T cell receptor beta chains were sequenced from one sample in a study of cytomegalovirus exposure and HLA in healthy donors. In the PCR, 60 Vbeta and 13 Jbeta primers were used. TCRdb keeps only in-frame clones here, not all; method: immunoSEQ multiplex PCR. Of roughly 100,000 clones listed, around 75% are singletons. What was sequenced was PBMCs. These TCRs come from a man between 25 and 39 years old in good health and CMV-seropositive.

CDR3 in DNA: TGTGCCAGCAGCTTAGGACAGGGACGGAACTATGGCTACACCTTC. Its protein is CASSLGQGRNYGYTF. The chain links TRBV11-2 to TRBJ1-2, with 7 bases that match TRBD1. The J segment lost 2 bases and the V segment lost 1 base, leaving 4 bases of the junction unmatched. The CDR3 loop spans 15 amino acids. Germline V gene lookup returns CDR1 SGHAT and CDR2 FQNNGV.

CDR3 nucleotides: TGCAGCGTTGATTGGGCCGGTGAACCGTCCGAGCAGTACTTC. It codes for CSVDWAGEPSEQYF. The rearrangement uses TRBV29-1 and TRBJ2-7; D is uncertain. The CDR3 spans 14 residues. CDR1 and CDR2 (germline): SQVTM, ANQGSEA. V lost 3 bases and J 6 bases, leaving 18 bases between the germline ends.

This sequence joins TRBV7-8 and TRBJ2-3; 13 bases map to TRBD2. CDR1 SGHVS and CDR2 FQNEAQ come from the germline V gene. This CDR3 comprises 19 residues. The ends lost 3 bases at V and 0 bases at J; junction bases unmatched: 9. The chain's CDR3 is CASSFGTSGDFFSTDTQYF. CDR3 DNA: TGTGCCAGCAGCTTCGGGACTAGCGGGGACTTCTTCAGCACAGATACGCAGTATTTT.

This chain joins TRBV7-9 and TRBJ2-5; tentative D call: TRBD1 (5 bases). This CDR3 spans 15 amino acids. CDR1 and CDR2 (germline): SEHNR, FQNEAQ (reference sequence). V was shortened by 1 base and J by 7 bases, with 16 bases between the two germline ends. CDR3 in DNA: TGTGCCAGCAGCTTAGGTGCAGGGCTAGGGTGGACCCAGTACTTC. This sequence encodes CASSLGAGLGWTQYF.

The rearrangement uses TRBV21-1 and TRBJ2-5; TRBD2, the table's D call, lacks a check against the DNA. TRBV21-1 is a known pseudogene. The CDR3 contains 13 residues. CDR3 loop: CASSSRVLETQYF. In DNA, the CDR3 is TGTGCCAGCAGCTCCCGGGTTTTAGAGACCCAGTACTTC.

This clone showed up just once. The chain employs TRBV28 and TRBJ2-7, with D unclear. This CDR3 comprises 12 residues. Trimming pared 6 bases from V and 4 bases from J, leaving 10 bases between. Germline CDR1 reads MDHEN; CDR2 reads SYDVKM. CDR3 DNA: TGTGCCAGCAGCTTGATGGAGTACGAGCAGTACTTC. It codes for CASSLMEYEQYF.

The rearrangement joins TRBV4-3 to TRBJ1-1; 8 nucleotides align to TRBD1. The V and J ends lost 4 bases and 6 bases, in that order; junction bases with no gene match: 10. The CDR3 contains 15 residues. CDR1 LGHNA and CDR2 YSLEER come from the germline V gene. DNA for the CDR3: TGCGCCAGCAGCCTCTACTGGACAGGGTCCCCTGAAGCTTTCTTT. Translating it yields CASSLYWTGSPEAFF.

V and J are TRBV10-3 and TRBJ2-1; 9 bases are shared with TRBD1. The V gene end was trimmed by 11 bases and the J gene end by 4 bases; junction bases not matched to a gene: 6. The CDR3 contains 13 residues. Germline V CDR1 and CDR2: ENHRY, SYGVKD. The CDR3 DNA is TGTGCCTCCGGACAGGGGCTATACAATGAGCAGTTCTTC. The encoded protein is CASGQGLYNEQFF.

CDR3 nucleotides: TGCGCCAGCAGTGACACGGGCTCTGGGGCCAACGTCCTGACTTTC. Translated, it gives CASSDTGSGANVLTF. The chain combines TRBV10-2 with TRBJ2-6, with no clear D. The germline V gene encodes CDR1 WSHSY and CDR2 SAAADI. This CDR3 spans 15 amino acids. V lost 3 bases, J lost 0 bases, and 6 bases lay in between.

This clone was observed a few times. The V call is TRBV6-1, the J call TRBJ1-4; D is perhaps TRBD1 (6 bases). Between the trimmed V and J ends, which lost 1 base and 8 bases, there was a span of 14 bases. The CDR3 extends over 15 amino acids. CDR1 MNHNS and CDR2 SASEGT come from the germline V gene. The CDR3 reads CASSEGGGRREKLFF. The DNA of the CDR3 is TGTGCCAGCAGTGAAGGGGGGGGGCGACGCGAAAAACTGTTTTTT.

This sequence joins TRBV5-1 and TRBJ2-3, with TRBD2 matching over 11 bases. The germline V gene encodes CDR1 SGHRS and CDR2 YFSETQ. CDR3 length: 15 amino acids. Unmatched junction bases numbered 2, after V lost 3 bases and J lost 2 bases. The CDR3 DNA is TGCGCCAGCAGCTCTAGCGGGGGGATCACAGATACGCAGTATTTT. It yields the protein CASSSSGGITDTQYF.

This chain links TRBV7-9 with TRBJ2-1; weak D call: TRBD2 (7 bases). The CDR3 spans 14 residues. Germline V gene lookup returns CDR1 SEHNR and CDR2 FQNEAQ (reference sequence). With 8 bases removed from V and 5 bases from J, the gap between germline ends came to 16 bases. CDR3 in DNA: TGTGCCAGCCAAGGGGGGGGTGTAAACAATGAGCAGTTCTTC. It codes for CASQGGGVNNEQFF.

As concerns this clone: Different DNA sequences within this sample yield the same CDR3. This chain uses TRBV6-5 with TRBJ1-6; D is ambiguous. Germline V CDR1 and CDR2: MNHEY, SVGAGI. The CDR3 consists of 13 residues. Trimming shortened V by 5 bases and J by 7 bases, and 9 bases separated the two germline ends. For the CDR3, the DNA is TGTGCCAGCAGTCCGACGGGGAATTCACCCCTCCACTTT. Amino acids: CASSPTGNSPLHF.

This clone was seen once. V and J are TRBV7-9 and TRBJ2-5, with a possible D match to TRBD2 (5 bases). The J call may be faulty, since TRBJ2-7 better matches the DNA end. This CDR3 has 14 amino acids. Germline V gives CDR1 SEHNR, CDR2 FQNEAQ (reference sequence). CDR3 residues: CASSSLEAPYEQYF. The CDR3 coding sequence is TGTGCCAGCAGCTCCCTGGAGGCCCCCTACGAGCAGTACTTC.

The sample holds a few counts of this clone. The rearrangement links TRBV27 to TRBJ1-4; TRBD1 is a possible D gene (5 bases). With 6 bases removed from V and 8 bases from J, the gap between germline ends came to 19 bases. The length of the CDR3 is 15 residues. Per germline, CDR1 MNHEY and CDR2 SMNVEV (reference sequence). The CDR3 DNA follows: TGTGCCAGCAGGGAGTACCAGGGTGGTGGAGAAAAACTGTTTTTT. This encodes CASREYQGGGEKLFF.

The V and J genes are TRBV30 and TRBJ2-7, with 8 bases lining up with TRBD1. The CDR3 is 16 residues long. V dropped 0 bases and J dropped 7; count of bases not matched to a gene: 14. Germline CDR1 and CDR2: GTSNPN and SVGIG (reference sequence). CDR3 residues: CAWSVTGAGGLREQYF. CDR3 nucleotide sequence: TGTGCCTGGAGTGTAACCGGGGCAGGGGGCCTTAGGGAGCAGTACTTC.

Comment on this clone: The sample carries other DNA sequences with the same CDR3. The V and J genes are TRBV6-5 and TRBJ2-7; no definite D call. The CDR3 covers 15 residues. V gave up 3 bases and J gave up 0 bases, with 12 bases separating them. The V gene's germline CDR1 is MNHEY and CDR2 SVGAGI. The CDR3 DNA follows: TGTGCCAGCAGTTATGGCCGACACCGCTCCTACGAGCAGTACTTC. This translates into CASSYGRHRSYEQYF.

This chain joins TRBV4-2 and TRBJ2-2; the D gene is possibly TRBD1 (5 bases). This CDR3 comprises 15 residues. Germline loops: CDR1 LGHNA, CDR2 YNFKEQ. Trimming cost V 0 bases and J 3 bases, with 8 bases left between them. The CDR3 DNA reads as TGTGCCAGCAGCCAAGAAGGGGCGGACACCGGGGAGCTGTTTTTT. This gives the protein CASSQEGADTGELFF.

This chain links TRBV7-9 with TRBJ1-6; 7 positions agree with TRBD1. This CDR3 is 15 amino acids long. V lost 6 bases to trimming and J lost 9 bases; unmatched junction nucleotides: 11. CDR1 SEHNR and CDR2 FQNEAQ come from the germline V gene (reference sequence). The CDR3 DNA is TGTGCCAGCAGTCCCCTCGGGACAGAGGGTTCACCCCTCCACTTT. It encodes CASSPLGTEGSPLHF.

CDR3 sequence: CAWRRHPRYEQYF. CDR3 nucleotide sequence: TGTGCCTGGAGAAGGCATCCCAGGTACGAGCAGTACTTC. The chain couples TRBV30 to TRBJ2-7; D uncertain. V lost 3 bases, J lost 4 bases, and 13 bases lay in between. The CDR3 is 13 amino acids. CDR1 is GTSNPN, CDR2 SVGIG, per germline (reference sequence).

This chain's CDR3 is CASSLGEETQYF. DNA for the CDR3: TGTGCCAGCAGCCTAGGGGAAGAGACCCAGTACTTC. The chain is built from TRBV2 and TRBJ2-5; D possibly corresponds to TRBD1 (5 bases). Germline CDR1 and CDR2: SNHLY and FYNNEI. With 6 bases removed from V and 3 bases from J, the gap between germline ends came to 8 bases. The CDR3 runs 12 residues.

This rearrangement joins TRBV7-9 to TRBJ2-5, with D possibly TRBD1 on 6 matching bases. Trimming pared 4 bases from V and 5 bases from J, leaving 11 bases between. The germline gives CDR1 SEHNR, CDR2 FQNEAQ (reference sequence). This CDR3 contains 13 residues. For the CDR3, the DNA is TGTGCCAGCAGCTCCACAGGGAAGGAGACCCAGTACTTC. Its translation: CASSSTGKETQYF.

This rearrangement joins TRBV5-6 to TRBJ1-5; tentative D call: TRBD1 (6 bases). This CDR3 is 13 amino acids long. V was clipped by 0 bases and J by 9 bases, with 10 bases between them. Germline V gene lookup returns CDR1 SGHDT and CDR2 YYEEEE. This CDR3 reads CASSLGRGGPQHF. CDR3 DNA: TGTGCCAGCAGCTTGGGCAGGGGCGGGCCCCAGCATTTT.